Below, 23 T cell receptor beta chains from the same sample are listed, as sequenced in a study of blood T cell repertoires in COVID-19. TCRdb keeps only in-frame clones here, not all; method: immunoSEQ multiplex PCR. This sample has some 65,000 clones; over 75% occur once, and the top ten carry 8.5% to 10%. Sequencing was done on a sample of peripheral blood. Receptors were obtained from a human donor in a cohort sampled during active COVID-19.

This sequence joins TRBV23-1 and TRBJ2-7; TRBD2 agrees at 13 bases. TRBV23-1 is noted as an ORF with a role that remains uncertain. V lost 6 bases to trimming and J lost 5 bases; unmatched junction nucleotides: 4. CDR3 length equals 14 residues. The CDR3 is CASRTSGRSHEQYF. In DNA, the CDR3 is TGCGCCAGCAGGACTAGCGGGAGGAGTCACGAGCAGTACTTC.

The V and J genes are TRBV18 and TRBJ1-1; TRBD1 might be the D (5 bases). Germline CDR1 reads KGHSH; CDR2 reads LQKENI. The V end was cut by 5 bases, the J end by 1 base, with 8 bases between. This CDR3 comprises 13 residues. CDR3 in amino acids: CASSLDRNTEAFF. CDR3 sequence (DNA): TGTGCCAGCTCATTAGACAGGAACACTGAAGCTTTCTTT.

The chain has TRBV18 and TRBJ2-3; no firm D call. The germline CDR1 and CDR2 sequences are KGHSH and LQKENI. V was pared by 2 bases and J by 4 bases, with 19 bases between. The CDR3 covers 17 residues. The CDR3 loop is CASSPSSAGFYADTQYF. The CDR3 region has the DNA TGTGCCAGCTCACCATCTTCGGCCGGGTTTTACGCAGATACGCAGTATTTT.

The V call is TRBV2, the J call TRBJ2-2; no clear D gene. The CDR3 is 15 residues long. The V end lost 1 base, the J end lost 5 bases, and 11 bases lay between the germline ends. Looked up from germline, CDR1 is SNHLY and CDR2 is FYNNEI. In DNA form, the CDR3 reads TGTGCCAGCAGTGAAGTCAGGATAGGAACCGGGGAGCTGTTTTTT. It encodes CASSEVRIGTGELFF. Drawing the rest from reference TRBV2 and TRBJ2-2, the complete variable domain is EPEVTQTPSHQVTQMGQEVILRCVPISNHLYFYWYRQILGQKVEFLVSFYNNEISEKSEIFDDQFSVERPDGSNFTLKIRSTKLEDSAMYFCASSEVRIGTGELFFGEGSRLTVL.

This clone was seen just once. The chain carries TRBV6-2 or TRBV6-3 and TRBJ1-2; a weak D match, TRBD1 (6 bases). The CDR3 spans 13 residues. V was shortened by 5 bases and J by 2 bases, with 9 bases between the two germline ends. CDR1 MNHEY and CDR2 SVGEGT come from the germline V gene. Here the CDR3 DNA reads TGTGCCAGCAGTGCTGGACAGAACTATGGCTACACCTTC. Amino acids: CASSAGQNYGYTF.

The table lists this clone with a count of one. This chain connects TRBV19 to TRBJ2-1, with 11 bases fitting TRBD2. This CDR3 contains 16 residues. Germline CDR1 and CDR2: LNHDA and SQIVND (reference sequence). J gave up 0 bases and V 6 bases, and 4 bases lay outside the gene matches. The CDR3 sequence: CASSPGLADSYNEQFF. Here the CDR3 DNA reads TGTGCCAGTAGCCCGGGACTAGCGGACTCCTACAATGAGCAGTTCTTC.

The CDR3: CASRPTGGEITGANVLTF. DNA for the CDR3: TGTGCCAGCAGACCTACAGGGGGCGAAATTACTGGGGCCAACGTCCTGACTTTC. The V call is TRBV7-8, the J call TRBJ2-6, with 9 bases matching TRBD1. In germline, CDR1 is SGHVS, CDR2 FQNEAQ. The CDR3 length is 18 residues. The ends lost 6 bases at V and 2 bases at J; junction bases unmatched: 11.

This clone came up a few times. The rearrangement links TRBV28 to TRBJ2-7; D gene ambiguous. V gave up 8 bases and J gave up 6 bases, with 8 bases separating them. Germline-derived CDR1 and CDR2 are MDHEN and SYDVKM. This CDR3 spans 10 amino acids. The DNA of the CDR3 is TGTGCCAGCGGTATACTCGAGCAGTACTTC. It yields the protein CASGILEQYF.

The CDR3 is CASSLRTGGTDTQYF. The CDR3 region has the DNA TGTGCCAGCAGCCTAAGGACAGGGGGCACAGATACGCAGTATTTT. The chain uses TRBV5-6 and TRBJ2-3; 9 positions agree with TRBD1. Germline values: CDR1 SGHDT, CDR2 YYEEEE. V lost 4 bases to trimming and J lost 1 base; unmatched junction nucleotides: 4. This CDR3 is 15 amino acids long.

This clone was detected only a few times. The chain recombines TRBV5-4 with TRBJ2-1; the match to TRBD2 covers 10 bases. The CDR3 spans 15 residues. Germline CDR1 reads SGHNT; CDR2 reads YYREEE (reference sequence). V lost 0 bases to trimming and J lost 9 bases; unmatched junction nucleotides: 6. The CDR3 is CASSLGLAGDREQFF. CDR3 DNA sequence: TGTGCCAGCAGCTTGGGTCTAGCGGGAGATCGTGAGCAGTTCTTC.

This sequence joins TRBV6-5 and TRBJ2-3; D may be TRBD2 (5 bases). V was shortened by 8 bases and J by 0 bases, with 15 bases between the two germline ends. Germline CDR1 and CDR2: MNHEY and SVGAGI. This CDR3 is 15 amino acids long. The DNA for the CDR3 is TGTGCCAGCTCGGGCCGGCGGACTAGCACAGATACGCAGTATTTT. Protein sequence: CASSGRRTSTDTQYF.

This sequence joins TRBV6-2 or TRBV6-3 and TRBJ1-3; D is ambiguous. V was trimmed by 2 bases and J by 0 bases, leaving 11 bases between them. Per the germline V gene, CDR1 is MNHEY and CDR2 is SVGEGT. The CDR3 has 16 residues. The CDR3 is CASSYGQVHSGNTIYF. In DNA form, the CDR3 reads TGTGCCAGCAGTTACGGGCAGGTCCACTCTGGAAACACCATATATTTT.

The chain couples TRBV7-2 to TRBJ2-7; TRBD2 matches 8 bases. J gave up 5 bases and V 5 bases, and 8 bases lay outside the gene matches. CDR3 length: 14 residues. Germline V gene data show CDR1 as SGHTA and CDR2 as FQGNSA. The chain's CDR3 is CASSPWTSRDEQYF. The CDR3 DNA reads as TGTGCCAGCAGCCCTTGGACTAGCCGAGACGAGCAGTACTTC.

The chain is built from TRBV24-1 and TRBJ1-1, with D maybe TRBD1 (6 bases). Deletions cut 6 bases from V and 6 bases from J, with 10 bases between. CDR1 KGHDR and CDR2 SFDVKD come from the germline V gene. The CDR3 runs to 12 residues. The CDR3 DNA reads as TGTGCCACCAGTTCAGGGGTGTCTGAAGCTTTCTTT. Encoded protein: CATSSGVSEAFF.

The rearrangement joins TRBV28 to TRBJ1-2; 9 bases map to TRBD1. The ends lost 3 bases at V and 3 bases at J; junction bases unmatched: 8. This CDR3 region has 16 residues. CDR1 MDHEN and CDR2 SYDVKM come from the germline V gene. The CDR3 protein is CASSFIWRQGDYGYTF. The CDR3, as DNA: TGTGCCAGCAGTTTTATTTGGCGACAGGGGGACTATGGCTACACCTTC.

This CDR3 is CASSLVENSPLHF. The CDR3 DNA reads as TGTGCCAGCAGTTTAGTGGAGAATTCACCCCTCCACTTT. The chain recombines TRBV12-3 or TRBV12-4 with TRBJ1-6; D remains ambiguous. Trimming took 1 base from V and 7 from J, leaving 5 bases between them. CDR3 length: 13 amino acids.

In DNA, the CDR3 is TGTGCCAGCAGCTTGGTAGGAGGGTTGTCTTTCTTT. Translated: CASSLVGGLSFF. The genes are TRBV5-4 and TRBJ1-1; D gene ambiguous. From germline, CDR1 is SGHNT and CDR2 YYREEE (reference sequence). The V gene lost 0 bases and the J gene lost 12 bases, with 12 bases spanning the gap. The CDR3 is 12 amino acids.

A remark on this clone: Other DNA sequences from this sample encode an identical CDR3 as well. The CDR3 is CASTNAGEQYF. The CDR3 DNA reads TGTGCCAGCACGAATGCGGGCGAGCAGTACTTC. V gene TRBV6-5 combines with J gene TRBJ2-7, with D possibly matching TRBD2 (5 bases). This CDR3 has 11 residues. Deletions cut 7 bases from V and 6 bases from J, with 10 bases between. The germline V gene encodes CDR1 MNHEY and CDR2 SVGAGI.

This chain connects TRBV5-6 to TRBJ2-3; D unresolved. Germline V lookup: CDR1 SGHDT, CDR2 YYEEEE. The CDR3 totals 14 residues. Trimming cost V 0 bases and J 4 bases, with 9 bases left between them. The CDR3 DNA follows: TGTGCCAGCAGCTTGGGACTGGTAGCAGATACGCAGTATTTT. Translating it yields CASSLGLVADTQYF.

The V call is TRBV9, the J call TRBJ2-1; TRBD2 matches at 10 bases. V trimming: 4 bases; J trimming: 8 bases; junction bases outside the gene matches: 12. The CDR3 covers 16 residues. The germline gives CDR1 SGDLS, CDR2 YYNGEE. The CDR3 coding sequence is TGTGCCAGCAGCCCGGTAGCGGGGGGCGGTAGGGATGAGCAGTTCTTC. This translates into CASSPVAGGGRDEQFF.

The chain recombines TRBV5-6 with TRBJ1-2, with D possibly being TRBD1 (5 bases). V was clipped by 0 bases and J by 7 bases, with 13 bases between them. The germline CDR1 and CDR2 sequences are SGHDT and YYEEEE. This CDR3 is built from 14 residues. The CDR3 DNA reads TGTGCCAGCAGCTTGGAGGCGGGGGTTACTGGCTACACCTTC. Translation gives CASSLEAGVTGYTF.

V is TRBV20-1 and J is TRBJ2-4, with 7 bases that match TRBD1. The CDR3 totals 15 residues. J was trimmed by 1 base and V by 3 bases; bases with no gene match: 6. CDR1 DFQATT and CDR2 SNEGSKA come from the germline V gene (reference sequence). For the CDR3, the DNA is TGCAGTGCTAGTAAGGAGACAGGGGCCAAAAACATTCAGTACTTC. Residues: CSASKETGAKNIQYF.

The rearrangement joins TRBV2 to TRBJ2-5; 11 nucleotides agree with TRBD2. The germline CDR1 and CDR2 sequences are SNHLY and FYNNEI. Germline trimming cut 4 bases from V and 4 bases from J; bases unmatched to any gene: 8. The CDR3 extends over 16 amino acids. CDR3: CASSGIAGGPAETQYF. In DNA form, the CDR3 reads TGTGCCAGCAGTGGAATAGCGGGAGGGCCGGCAGAGACCCAGTACTTC.